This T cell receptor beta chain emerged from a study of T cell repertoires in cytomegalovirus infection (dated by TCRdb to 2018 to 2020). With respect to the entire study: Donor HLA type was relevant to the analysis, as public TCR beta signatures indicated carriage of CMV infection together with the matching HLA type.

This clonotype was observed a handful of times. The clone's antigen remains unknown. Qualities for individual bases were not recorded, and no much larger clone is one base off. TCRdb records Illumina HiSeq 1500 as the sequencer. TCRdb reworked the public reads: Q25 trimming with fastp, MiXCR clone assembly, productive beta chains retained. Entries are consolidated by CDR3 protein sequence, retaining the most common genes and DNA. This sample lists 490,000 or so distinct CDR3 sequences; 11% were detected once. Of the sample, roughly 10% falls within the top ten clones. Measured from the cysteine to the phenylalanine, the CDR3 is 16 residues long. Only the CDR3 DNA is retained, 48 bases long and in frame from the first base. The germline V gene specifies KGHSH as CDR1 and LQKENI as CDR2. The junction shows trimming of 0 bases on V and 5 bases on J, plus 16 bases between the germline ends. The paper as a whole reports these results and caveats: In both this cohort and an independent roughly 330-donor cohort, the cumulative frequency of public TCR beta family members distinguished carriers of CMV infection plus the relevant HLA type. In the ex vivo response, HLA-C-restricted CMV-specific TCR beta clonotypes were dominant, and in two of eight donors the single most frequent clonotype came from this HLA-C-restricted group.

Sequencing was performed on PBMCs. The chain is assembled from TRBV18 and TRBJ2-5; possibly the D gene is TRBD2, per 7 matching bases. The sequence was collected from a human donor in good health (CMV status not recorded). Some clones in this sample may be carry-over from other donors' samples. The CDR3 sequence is CASSPPSGGHMETQYF. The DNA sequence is TGTGCCAGCTCACCACCGTCCGGGGGGCATATGGAGACCCAGTACTTC.